This TCR beta chain appears in the sequencing data of a study of T cells in Graves' hyperthyroidism and ophthalmopathy. This clonotype is hyperexpanded in the sample. RNA transcripts were the template for amplifying TCR beta CDR3 regions. The study used the HTBI primer set for a first-round RT-PCR of the TCR CDR3. MiXCR was run by TCRdb on the multiplex PCR reads, yielding one entry per CDR3 protein. The sample holds 500,000 or so distinct CDR3 sequences, 15% to 20% seen once. This CDR3 is 14 amino acids long. Trimming removed 0 bases from V and 4 bases from J, with 11 bases in between. Germline CDR1 is SGHRS and CDR2 is YFSETQ.

The receptor comes from a woman under 40 with Graves' ophthalmopathy. The sequenced sample was blood. The chain links TRBV5-1 to TRBJ2-7; weak D call: TRBD2 (5 bases). The CDR3 region is CASSLVGREYEQYF. The CDR3 DNA reads as TGCGCCAGCAGCTTGGTTGGGAGAGAGTACGAGCAGTACTTC.